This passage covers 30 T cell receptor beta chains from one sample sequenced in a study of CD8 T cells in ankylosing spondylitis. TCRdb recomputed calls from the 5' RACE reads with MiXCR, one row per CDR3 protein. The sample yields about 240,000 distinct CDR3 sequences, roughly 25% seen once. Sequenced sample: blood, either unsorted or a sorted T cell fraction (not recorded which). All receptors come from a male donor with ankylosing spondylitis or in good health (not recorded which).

The CDR3 sequence is CAISLAGTGELFF. The CDR3 nucleotides read TGTGCCATCAGCCTGGCGGGCACCGGGGAGCTGTTTTTT. The chain joins TRBV10-3 to TRBJ2-2; D is possibly TRBD2 (5 bases). The CDR3 covers 13 residues. The germline gives CDR1 ENHRY, CDR2 SYGVKD. Trimming removed 6 bases at V and 4 bases at J, with 9 bases between.

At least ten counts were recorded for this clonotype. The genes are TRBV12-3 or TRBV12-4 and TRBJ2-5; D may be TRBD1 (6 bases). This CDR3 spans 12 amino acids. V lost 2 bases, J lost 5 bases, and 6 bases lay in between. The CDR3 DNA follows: TGTGCCAGCAGTTTACAGGGGGAGACCCAGTACTTC. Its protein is CASSLQGETQYF.

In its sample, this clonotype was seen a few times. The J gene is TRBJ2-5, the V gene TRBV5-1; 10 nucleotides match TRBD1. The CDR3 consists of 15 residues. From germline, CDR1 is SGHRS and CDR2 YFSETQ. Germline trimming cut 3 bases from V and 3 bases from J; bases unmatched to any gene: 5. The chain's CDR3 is CASSSTGTGEETQYF. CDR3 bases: TGCGCCAGCAGCTCAACGGGGACAGGGGAAGAGACCCAGTACTTC. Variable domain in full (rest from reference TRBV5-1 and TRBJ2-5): KAGVTQTPRYLIKTRGQQVTLSCSPISGHRSVSWYQQTPGQGLQFLFEYFSETQRNKGNFPGRFSGRQFSNSRSEMNVSTLELGDSALYLCASSSTGTGEETQYFGPGTRLLVL.

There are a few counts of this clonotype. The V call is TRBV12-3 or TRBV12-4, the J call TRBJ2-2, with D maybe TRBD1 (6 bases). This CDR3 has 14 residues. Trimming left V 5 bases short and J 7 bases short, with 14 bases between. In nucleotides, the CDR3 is TGTGCCAGCAGTGTCACACAGGGTATCGGGGAGCTGTTTTTT. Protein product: CASSVTQGIGELFF.

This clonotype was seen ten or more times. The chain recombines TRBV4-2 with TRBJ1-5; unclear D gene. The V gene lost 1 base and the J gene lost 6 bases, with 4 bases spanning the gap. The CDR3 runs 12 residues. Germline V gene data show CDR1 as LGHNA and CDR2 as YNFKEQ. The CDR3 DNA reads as TGTGCCAGCAGCCAAGCTAGTCAGCCCCAGCATTTT. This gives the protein CASSQASQPQHF.

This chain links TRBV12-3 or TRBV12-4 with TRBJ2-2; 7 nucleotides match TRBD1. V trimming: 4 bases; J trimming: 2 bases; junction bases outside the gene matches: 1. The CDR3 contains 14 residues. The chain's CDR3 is CASSWTGNTGELFF. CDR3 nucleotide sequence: TGTGCCAGCAGTTGGACAGGAAACACCGGGGAGCTGTTTTTT.

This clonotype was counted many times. The CDR3 DNA reads as TGCAGTGCTAGAGATCTACGGCGGCCGGGGGAGCTGTTTTTT. Its protein product is CSARDLRRPGELFF. This chain connects TRBV20-1 to TRBJ2-2; D not certain. This CDR3 region has 14 residues. V was clipped by 0 bases and J by 8 bases, with 13 bases between them. Germline V gene data show CDR1 as DFQATT and CDR2 as SNEGSKA (reference sequence).

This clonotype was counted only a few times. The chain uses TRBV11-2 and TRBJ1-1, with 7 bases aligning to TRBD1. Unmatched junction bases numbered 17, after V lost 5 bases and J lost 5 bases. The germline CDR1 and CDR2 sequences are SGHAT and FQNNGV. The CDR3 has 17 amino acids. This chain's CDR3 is CASSHPEGQALLTEAFF. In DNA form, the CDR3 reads TGTGCCAGCAGCCATCCTGAAGGACAGGCCCTTTTAACTGAAGCTTTCTTT.

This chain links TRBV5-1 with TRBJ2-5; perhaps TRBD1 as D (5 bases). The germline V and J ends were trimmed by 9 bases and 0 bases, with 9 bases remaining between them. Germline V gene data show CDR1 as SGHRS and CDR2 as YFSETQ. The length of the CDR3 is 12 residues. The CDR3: CATKTDQETQYF. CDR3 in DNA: TGCGCCACGAAGACAGACCAAGAGACCCAGTACTTC.

CDR3 sequence (DNA): TGTGCCAGCAGTTCTCGGGGGGCCCGTTACAATGAGCAGTTCTTC. Protein sequence: CASSSRGARYNEQFF. This chain uses TRBV12-3 or TRBV12-4 with TRBJ2-1; D may be TRBD2 (7 bases). The CDR3 spans 15 residues. V was cut by 4 bases and J by 4 bases, with 14 bases left in between.

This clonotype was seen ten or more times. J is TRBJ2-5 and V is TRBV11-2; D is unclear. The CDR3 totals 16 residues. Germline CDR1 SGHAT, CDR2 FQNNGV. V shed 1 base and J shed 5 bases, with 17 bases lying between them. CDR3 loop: CASSLGRTPNRETQYF. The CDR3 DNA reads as TGTGCCAGCAGCTTAGGACGGACGCCCAATAGGGAGACCCAGTACTTC.

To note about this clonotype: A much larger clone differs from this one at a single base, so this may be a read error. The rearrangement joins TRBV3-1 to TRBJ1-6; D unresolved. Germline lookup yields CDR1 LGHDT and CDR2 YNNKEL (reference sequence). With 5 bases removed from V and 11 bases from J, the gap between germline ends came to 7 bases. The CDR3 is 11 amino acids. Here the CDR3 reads CASSTRAPLHF. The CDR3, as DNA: TGTGCCAGCAGCACCCGAGCACCCCTCCACTTT.

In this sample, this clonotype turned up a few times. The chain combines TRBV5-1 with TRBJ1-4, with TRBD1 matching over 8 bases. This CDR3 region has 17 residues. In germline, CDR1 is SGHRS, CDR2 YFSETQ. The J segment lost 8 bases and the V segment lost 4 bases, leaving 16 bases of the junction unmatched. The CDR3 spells CASSPGTGPGGAEKLFF. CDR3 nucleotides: TGCGCCAGCAGCCCCGGGACAGGTCCCGGGGGAGCCGAAAAACTGTTTTTT. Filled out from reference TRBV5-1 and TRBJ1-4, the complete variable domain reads KAGVTQTPRYLIKTRGQQVTLSCSPISGHRSVSWYQQTPGQGLQFLFEYFSETQRNKGNFPGRFSGRQFSNSRSEMNVSTLELGDSALYLCASSPGTGPGGAEKLFFGSGTQLSVL.

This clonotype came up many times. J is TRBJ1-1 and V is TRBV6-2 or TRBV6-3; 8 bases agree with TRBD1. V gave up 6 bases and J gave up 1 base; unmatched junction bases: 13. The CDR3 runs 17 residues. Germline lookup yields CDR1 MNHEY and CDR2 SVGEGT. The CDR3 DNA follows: TGTGCCAGCAGCAAAGACAGGGGATCGAAACGGAACACTGAAGCTTTCTTT. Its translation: CASSKDRGSKRNTEAFF.

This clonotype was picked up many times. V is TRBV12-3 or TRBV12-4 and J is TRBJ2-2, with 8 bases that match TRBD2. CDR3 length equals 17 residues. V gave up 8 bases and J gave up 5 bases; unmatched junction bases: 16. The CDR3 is CASRTVRGGRNTGELFF. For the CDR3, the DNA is TGTGCCAGCCGTACCGTACGGGGGGGCCGAAATACCGGGGAGCTGTTTTTT.

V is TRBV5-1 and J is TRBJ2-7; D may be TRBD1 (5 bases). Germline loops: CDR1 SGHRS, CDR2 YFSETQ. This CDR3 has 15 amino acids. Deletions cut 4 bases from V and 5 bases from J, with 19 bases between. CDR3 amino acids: CASSVSPGWVDEQYF. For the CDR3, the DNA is TGCGCCAGCAGCGTCTCCCCAGGGTGGGTCGACGAGCAGTACTTC.

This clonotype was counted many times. CDR3 protein: CASKDDRSTYNEQFF. The CDR3 bases are TGTGCCAGCAAAGACGACAGGTCCACCTACAATGAGCAGTTCTTC. The chain joins TRBV12-3 or TRBV12-4 to TRBJ2-1, with a tentative D call TRBD1 (6 bases). The CDR3 sequence is 15 residues long. V dropped 7 bases and J dropped 2 bases, with 15 bases sitting between them.

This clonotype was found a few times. The CDR3 coding sequence is TGCAGTGCTAGTGGCGGGATTGGCACAGATACGCAGTATTTT. It codes for CSASGGIGTDTQYF. V is TRBV20-1 and J is TRBJ2-3, with TRBD2 as a possible D gene (6 bases). Per germline, CDR1 DFQATT and CDR2 SNEGSKA (reference sequence). The CDR3 covers 14 residues. Trimming removed 3 bases from V and 1 base from J, with 11 bases in between.

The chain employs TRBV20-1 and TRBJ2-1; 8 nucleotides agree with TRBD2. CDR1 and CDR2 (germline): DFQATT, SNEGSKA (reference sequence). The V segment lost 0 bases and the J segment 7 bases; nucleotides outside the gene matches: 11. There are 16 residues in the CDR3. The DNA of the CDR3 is TGCAGTGCTAGAGATGCAACGGGGGGGTCTGGGAATGAGCAGTTCTTC. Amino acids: CSARDATGGSGNEQFF.

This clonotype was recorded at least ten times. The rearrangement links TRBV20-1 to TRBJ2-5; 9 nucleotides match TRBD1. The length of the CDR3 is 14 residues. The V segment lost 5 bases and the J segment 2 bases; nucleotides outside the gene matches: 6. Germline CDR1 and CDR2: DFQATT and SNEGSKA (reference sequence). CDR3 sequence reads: CSAYDRGVQETQYF. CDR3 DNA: TGCAGTGCTTACGACAGGGGGGTACAAGAGACCCAGTACTTC.

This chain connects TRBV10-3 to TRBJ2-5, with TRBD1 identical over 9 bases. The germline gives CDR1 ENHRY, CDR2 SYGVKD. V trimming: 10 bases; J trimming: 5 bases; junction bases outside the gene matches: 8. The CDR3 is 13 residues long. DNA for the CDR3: TGTGCCAGCGAACAGGGGGCGGGCGAGACCCAGTACTTC. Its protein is CASEQGAGETQYF.

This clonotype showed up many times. The CDR3 sequence is CSASRDSNSPLHF. Written as DNA, the CDR3 is TGCAGTGCCTCCAGGGACAGTAATTCACCCCTCCACTTT. The rearrangement uses TRBV20-1 and TRBJ1-6; 7 bases align to TRBD1. The CDR3 loop spans 13 amino acids. In germline, CDR1 is DFQATT, CDR2 SNEGSKA (reference sequence). The trim removed 6 bases at V and 6 bases at J, leaving 5 bases unmatched.

CDR3 sequence: CASSQRQGDGDTQYF. For the CDR3, the DNA is TGTGCCAGCAGCCAAAGACAGGGAGATGGGGATACGCAGTATTTT. The V call is TRBV4-2, the J call TRBJ2-3; 7 bases fit TRBD1. Per germline, CDR1 LGHNA and CDR2 YNFKEQ. The CDR3 has 15 amino acids. Trimming cost V 2 bases and J 6 bases; bases outside gene matches: 8.

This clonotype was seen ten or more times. The CDR3 region has the DNA TGTGCCAGCAGTTTCAGGGACACAAACATTCAGTACTTC. Amino acid sequence: CASSFRDTNIQYF. This chain joins TRBV12-3 or TRBV12-4 and TRBJ2-4, with D perhaps TRBD1 (6 bases). V dropped 3 bases and J dropped 6 bases, with 9 bases sitting between them. This CDR3 contains 13 residues.

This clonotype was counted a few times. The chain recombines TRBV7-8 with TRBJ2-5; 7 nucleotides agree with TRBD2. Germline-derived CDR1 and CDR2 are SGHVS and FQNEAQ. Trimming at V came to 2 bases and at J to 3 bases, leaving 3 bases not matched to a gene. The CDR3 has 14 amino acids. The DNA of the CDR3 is TGTGCCAGCAGCTTACCGGGGGGTGAAGAGACCCAGTACTTC. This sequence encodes CASSLPGGEETQYF.

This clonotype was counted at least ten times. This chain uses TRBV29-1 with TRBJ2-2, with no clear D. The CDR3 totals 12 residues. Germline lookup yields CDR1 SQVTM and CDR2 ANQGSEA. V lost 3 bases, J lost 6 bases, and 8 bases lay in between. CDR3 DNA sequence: TGCAGCGTTGATTTGAGGCCCGGGGAGCTGTTTTTT. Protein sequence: CSVDLRPGELFF.

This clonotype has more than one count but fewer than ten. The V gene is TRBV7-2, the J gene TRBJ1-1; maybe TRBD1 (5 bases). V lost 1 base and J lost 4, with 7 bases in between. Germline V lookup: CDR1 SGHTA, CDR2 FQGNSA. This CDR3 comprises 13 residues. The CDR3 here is CASSLGQLTEAFF. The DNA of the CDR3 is TGTGCCAGCAGCTTAGGACAGCTCACTGAAGCTTTCTTT.

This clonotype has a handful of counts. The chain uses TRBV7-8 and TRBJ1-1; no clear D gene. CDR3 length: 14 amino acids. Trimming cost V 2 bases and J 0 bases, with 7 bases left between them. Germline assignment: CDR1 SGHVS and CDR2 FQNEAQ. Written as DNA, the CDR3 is TGTGCCAGCAGCTTAAACAATATGAACACTGAAGCTTTCTTT. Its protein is CASSLNNMNTEAFF.

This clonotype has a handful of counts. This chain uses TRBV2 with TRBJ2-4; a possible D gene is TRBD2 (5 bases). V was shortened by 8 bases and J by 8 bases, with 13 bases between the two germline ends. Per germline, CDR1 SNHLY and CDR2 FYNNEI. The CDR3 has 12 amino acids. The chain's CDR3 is CASSGQRDIQYF. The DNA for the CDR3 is TGTGCCAGCTCCGGGCAGAGGGACATTCAGTACTTC.

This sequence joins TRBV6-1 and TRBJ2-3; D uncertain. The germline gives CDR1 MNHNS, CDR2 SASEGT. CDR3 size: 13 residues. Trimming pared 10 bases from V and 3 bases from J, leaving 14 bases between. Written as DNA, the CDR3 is TGTGCCACCTACGTGACATTTACAGATACGCAGTATTTT. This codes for CATYVTFTDTQYF.